This T cell receptor beta chain was recorded in a study of identical twins. Study outcomes and limitations: Partial confounding of zero-insertion analyses by invariant MAIT and iNKT cells was possible.

This clonotype occurred a few times. Its antigen is not identified. Germline V gives CDR1 SNHLY, CDR2 FYNNEI. After removal of 7 bases from V and 1 base from J, the junction contained 11 bases not matched to a gene. This CDR3 spans 17 amino acids. A single record per CDR3 protein comes from TCRdb applying MiXCR to the 5' RACE reads. The top ten hold less than 0.5% of the sample, which has 450,000 to 650,000 distinct CDR3 sequences, roughly 15% seen once. These data are also associated with another study on yellow fever vaccine responses in identical twins.

V usage is TRBV2 and J usage is TRBJ2-7; 12 bases fit TRBD2. This clonotype was obtained from a woman aged 18 to 35 in good health. Sequenced sample: CD4+ T cells sorted from blood. The CDR3 DNA sequence: TGTGCCAGCACACACGCAACTAGCGGGAGGATATCCTACGAGCAGTACTTC. It is translated as CASTHATSGRISYEQYF.